This TCR beta chain was observed in a study of breast tumors, draining lymph nodes, adjacent tissues. Broader study findings: Compared with lymph nodes, tumors were less diverse; compared with nontumor tissue, more. Tumor T cell lymph node origin was a supported hypothesis, not proven. Most tumor T cells seemingly derive from lymph node, then expand in tumor. Luminal-like breast cancer showed significantly higher tumor–nontumor repertoire similarity than basal-like.

Breast cancer patients provided tissue from their axillary draining lymph nodes. Turning to this clonotype: Its antigen is as yet unknown.

The CDR3 runs 16 residues. Germline V gives CDR1 WSHSY, CDR2 SAAADI. V gave up 1 base and J gave up 1 base; unmatched junction bases: 5. TCRdb redid the calling of the multiplex PCR reads with MiXCR, one entry per CDR3 protein. The sample has around 170,000 distinct CDR3 sequences; about 30% are singletons. The chain links TRBV10-2 to TRBJ2-3; 7 nucleotides align to TRBD2. Material: axillary lymph node tissue. The source of this sequence is a female donor with breast cancer. Some clones in this sample may be carry-over from other donors' samples. The chain's CDR3 is CASSEYKRGGTDTQYF. CDR3 DNA: TGCGCCAGCAGTGAGTACAAGCGGGGCGGCACAGATACGCAGTATTTT.